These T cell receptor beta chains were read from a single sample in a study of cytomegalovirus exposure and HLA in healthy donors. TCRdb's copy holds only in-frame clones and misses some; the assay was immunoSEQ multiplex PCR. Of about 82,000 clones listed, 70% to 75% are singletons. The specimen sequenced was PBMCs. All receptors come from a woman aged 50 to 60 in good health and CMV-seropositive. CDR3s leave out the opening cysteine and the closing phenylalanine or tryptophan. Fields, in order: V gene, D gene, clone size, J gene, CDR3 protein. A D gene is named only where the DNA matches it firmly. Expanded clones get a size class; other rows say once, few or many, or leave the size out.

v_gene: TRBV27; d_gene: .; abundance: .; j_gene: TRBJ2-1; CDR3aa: ASSFSPYNEQF
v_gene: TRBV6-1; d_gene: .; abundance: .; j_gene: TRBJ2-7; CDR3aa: ASSEAHDTYEQY
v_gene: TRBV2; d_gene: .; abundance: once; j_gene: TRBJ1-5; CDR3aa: ASSEFYNQPQH
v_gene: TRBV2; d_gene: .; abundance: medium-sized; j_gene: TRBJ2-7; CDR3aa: ASSGGLTPYEQY
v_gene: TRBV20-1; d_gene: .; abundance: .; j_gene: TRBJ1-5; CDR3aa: SASPLTTQH
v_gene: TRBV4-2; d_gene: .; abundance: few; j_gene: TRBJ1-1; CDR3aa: ASSQDRSTEAF
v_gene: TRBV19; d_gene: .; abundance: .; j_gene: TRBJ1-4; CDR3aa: ASMDRPTNEKLF
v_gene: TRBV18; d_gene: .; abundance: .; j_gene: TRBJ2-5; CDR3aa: ASSHLEDQY
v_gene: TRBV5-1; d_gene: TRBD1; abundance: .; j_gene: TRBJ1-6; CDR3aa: ASSPGTGSSPLH
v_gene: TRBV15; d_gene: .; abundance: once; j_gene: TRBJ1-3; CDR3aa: ATSGGAGNTIY
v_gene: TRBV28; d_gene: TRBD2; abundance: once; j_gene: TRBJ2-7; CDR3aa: ASSLGLVNYEQY
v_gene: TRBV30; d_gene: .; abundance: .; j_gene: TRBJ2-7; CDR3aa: AWSVLATYEQY
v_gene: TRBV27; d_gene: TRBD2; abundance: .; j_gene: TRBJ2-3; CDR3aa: ASSLSLTSGRYNTQY
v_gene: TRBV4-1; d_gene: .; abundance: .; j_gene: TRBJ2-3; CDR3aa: ASSRGSTDTQY
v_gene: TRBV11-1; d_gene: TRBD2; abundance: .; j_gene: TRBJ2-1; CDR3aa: ASSSAGTSVNEQF
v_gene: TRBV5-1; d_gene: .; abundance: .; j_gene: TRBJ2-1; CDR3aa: ASSLARQEAEQF
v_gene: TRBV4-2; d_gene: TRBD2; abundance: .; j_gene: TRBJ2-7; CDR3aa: ASSQDRASGSPQY
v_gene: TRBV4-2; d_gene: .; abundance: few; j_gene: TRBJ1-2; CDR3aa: ASSQGGAKVDYGYT
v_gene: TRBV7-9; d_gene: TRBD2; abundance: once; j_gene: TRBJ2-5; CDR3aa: ASSPTGGEETQY
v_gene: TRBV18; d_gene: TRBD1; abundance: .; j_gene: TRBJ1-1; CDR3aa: ASSPGTGRNTEAF
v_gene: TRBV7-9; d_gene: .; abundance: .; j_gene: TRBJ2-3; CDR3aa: ASSQTRNTDTQY
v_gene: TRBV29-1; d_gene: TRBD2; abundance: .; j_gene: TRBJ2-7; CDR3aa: SVELAGEQY
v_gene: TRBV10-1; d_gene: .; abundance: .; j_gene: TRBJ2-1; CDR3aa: ASSDGTANNEQF
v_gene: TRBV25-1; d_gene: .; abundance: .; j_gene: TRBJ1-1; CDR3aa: ASWRDTEAF
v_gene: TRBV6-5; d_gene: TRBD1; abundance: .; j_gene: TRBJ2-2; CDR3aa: ASSYTTGDTGELF
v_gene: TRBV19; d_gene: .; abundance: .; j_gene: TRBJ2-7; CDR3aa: ASSQQTGNYEQY
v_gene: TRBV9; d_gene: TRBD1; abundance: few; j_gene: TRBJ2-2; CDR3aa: ASSRGQGYTGELF
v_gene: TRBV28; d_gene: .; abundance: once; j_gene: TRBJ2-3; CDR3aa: ASRTSRGPTDTQY
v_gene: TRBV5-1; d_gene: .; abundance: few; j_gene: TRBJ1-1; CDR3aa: ASSLGQVNTEAF
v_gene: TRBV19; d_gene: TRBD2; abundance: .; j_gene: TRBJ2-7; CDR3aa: ASGTSGSGEQY
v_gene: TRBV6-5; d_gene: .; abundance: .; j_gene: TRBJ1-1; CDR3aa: ASSGVNTEAF
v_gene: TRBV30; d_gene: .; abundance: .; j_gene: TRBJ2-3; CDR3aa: AWRAGPAGDTQY
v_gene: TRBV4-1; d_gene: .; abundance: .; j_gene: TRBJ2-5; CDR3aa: ASSHRTGNFETQY
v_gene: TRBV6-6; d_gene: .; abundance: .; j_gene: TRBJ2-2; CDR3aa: ASKGALNTGELF
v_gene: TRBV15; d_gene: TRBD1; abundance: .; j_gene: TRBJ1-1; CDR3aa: ATSSPVVTGTYEAF
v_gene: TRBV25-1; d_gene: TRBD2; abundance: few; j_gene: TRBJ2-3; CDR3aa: ASWSSLAGSTDTQY
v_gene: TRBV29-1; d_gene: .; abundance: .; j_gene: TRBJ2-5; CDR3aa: SVTGQETQY
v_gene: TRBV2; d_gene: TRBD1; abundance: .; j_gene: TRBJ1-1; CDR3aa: ARTGGRGTEAF
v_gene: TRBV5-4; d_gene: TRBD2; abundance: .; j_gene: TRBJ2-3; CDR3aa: ASSLGGLGGTDTQY
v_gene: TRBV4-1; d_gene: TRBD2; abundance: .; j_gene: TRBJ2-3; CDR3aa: ASSQEPGLGPRDTQY
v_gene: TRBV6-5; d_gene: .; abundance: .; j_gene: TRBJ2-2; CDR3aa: ASSSSGTNTGELF
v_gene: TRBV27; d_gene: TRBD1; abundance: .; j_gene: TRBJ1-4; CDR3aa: ASSPMTGGWKKLF
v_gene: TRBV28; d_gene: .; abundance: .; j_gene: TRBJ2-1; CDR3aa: ASSLSSYGNEQF
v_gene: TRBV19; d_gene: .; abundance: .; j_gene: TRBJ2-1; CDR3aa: ASSMPGQGHEQF
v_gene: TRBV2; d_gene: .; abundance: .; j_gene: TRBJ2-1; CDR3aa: ASSVTPREQF
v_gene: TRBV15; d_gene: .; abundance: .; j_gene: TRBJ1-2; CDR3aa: ATSRGEYGYT
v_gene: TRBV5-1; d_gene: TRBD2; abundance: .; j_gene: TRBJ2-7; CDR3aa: ASSGTSGAYEQY
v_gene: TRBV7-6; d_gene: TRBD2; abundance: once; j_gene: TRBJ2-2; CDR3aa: ASSSRTSGNTGELF
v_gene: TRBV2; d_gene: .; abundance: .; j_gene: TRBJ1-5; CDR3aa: ASRVQNQPQH
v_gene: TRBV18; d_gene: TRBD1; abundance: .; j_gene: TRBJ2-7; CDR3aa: ASSPGPDRGYEQY
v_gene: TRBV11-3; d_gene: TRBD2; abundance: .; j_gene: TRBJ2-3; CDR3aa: ASSLGPSGLTDTQY